The 5 T cell receptor beta chains below come from one sample, sequenced in a study of radiation and T cells in renal cell carcinoma. Time point specified: baseline pretreatment blood. The treatment was: 15 Gy SBRT to primary tumor, nephrectomy 4 weeks later. The data were produced by immunoSEQ multiplex PCR, yet TCRdb's version contains in-frame clones alone and is incomplete. The table shows about 130,000 clones, with roughly 80% occurring only once. The sample consisted of blood, taken from a patient whose treatment included radiotherapy and nephrectomy. The receptors were gathered from a woman aged 60-70 years with renal cell carcinoma.

This chain uses TRBV27 with TRBJ1-2; D is undetermined. CDR1 is MNHEY and CDR2 is SMNVEV in the germline V gene (reference sequence). The V end lost 0 bases, the J end lost 2 bases, and 7 bases lay between the germline ends. CDR3 length equals 14 residues. CDR3 DNA sequence: TGTGCCAGCAGTTTATCGGTCAGGAACTATGGCTACACCTTC. The encoded protein is CASSLSVRNYGYTF.

This clone was seen a few times. The chain links TRBV6-1 to TRBJ1-1; D remains ambiguous. CDR3 size: 14 residues. CDR1 MNHNS and CDR2 SASEGT come from the germline V gene. V lost 6 bases and J lost 4, with 15 bases in between. The CDR3 loop reads CASSPASAGTEAFF. CDR3 DNA sequence: TGTGCCAGCAGCCCAGCCTCGGCGGGCACTGAAGCTTTCTTT.

The chain recombines TRBV19 with TRBJ1-3; D uncertain. Trimming shortened V by 7 bases and J by 0 bases, and 13 bases separated the two germline ends. The length of the CDR3 is 15 residues. Germline V lookup: CDR1 LNHDA, CDR2 SQIVND (reference sequence). The CDR3 bases are TGTGCCAGTATGCCCCAGACGTCCTCTGGAAACACCATATATTTT. Translation gives CASMPQTSSGNTIYF.

In its sample, this clone was seen once. The chain links TRBV28 to TRBJ2-3; D remains unclear. The V and J ends lost 6 bases and 7 bases respectively, with 35 bases between them. Germline-derived CDR1 and CDR2 are MDHEN and SYDVKM. The CDR3 is made up of 20 amino acids. CDR3 DNA sequence: TGTGCCAGCAGCCCTCGATACCAAGCGAGCGAAAGGGCCCCAAAAAATACGCAGTATTTT. Its protein product is CASSPRYQASERAPKNTQYF.

V and J are TRBV25-1 and TRBJ2-2, with 8 bases identical to TRBD1. There are 16 residues in the CDR3. Trimming at V came to 3 bases and at J to 5 bases, leaving 8 bases not matched to a gene. Per germline, CDR1 MGHDK and CDR2 SYGVNS. The CDR3 DNA sequence: TGTGCCAGCAGTGATTCCGGACAGGGTAGGACCGGGGAGCTGTTTTTT. It codes for CASSDSGQGRTGELFF.